This TCR beta chain was recorded in a study of blood T cells in healthy people across ages. Primed by a sample-barcoded 5' primer and a J-beta primer mix, a second PCR proceeded for about 7 to 11 cycles. TCRdb re-derived calls from the 5' RACE reads in MiXCR, one entry per CDR3 protein. The sample holds approximately 830,000 distinct CDR3 sequences, approximately 59% seen once. Points on this clonotype: Its specificity is not known.

CDR3 size: 13 residues. V was pared by 1 base and J by 7 bases, with 9 bases between. From germline, CDR1 is LGHDT and CDR2 YNNKEL (reference sequence). Overall study results and limits: Strongly correlated with naive T cell percentage was TCR beta diversity.

V gene TRBV3-1 combines with J gene TRBJ2-3; D remains unclear. The sequence was obtained from a man in his thirties or forties in good health. The sample taken for sequencing was blood. Here the CDR3 DNA reads TGTGCCAGCAGCCAAGGTCAATTGAATACGCAGTATTTT. This sequence encodes CASSQGQLNTQYF.